These 25 T cell receptor beta chains originate from one sample sequenced in a study of T cells expressing NK-cell markers. TCRdb reprocessed the 5' RACE reads and reports one entry per CDR3 protein, with no DNA. The sample data list some 390,000 distinct CDR3 sequences. The sequenced material came from blood T cells: a sorted CD56 or NKG2C T cell subset, CD4+ or CD8+ T cells, or bulk PBMC T cells (not recorded which). The source is a woman aged 45-65 years in good health.

The V and J genes are TRBV5-1 and TRBJ2-1; there is no DNA to check the TCRdb D call of TRBD1. The CDR3 spans 11 residues. Germline V CDR1 and CDR2: SGHRS, YFSETQ. The CDR3 is CASSTGVLQFF.

This chain links TRBV12-3 or TRBV12-4 with TRBJ1-1; TCRdb proposes TRBD1, but this gene call is untestable without DNA. The length of the CDR3 is 14 residues. The CDR3 sequence is CASRLGGGAGEAFF.

The genes are TRBV5-1 and TRBJ2-1. This CDR3 comprises 13 residues. CDR1 SGHRS and CDR2 YFSETQ come from the germline V gene. Here the CDR3 reads CASSLVLGNEQFF.

The V call is TRBV29-1, the J call TRBJ1-1. The CDR3 covers 12 residues. Germline CDR1 SQVTM, CDR2 ANQGSEA. The CDR3 here is CSVQKVGTEAFF.

J is TRBJ2-7 and V is TRBV6-5; the TRBD2 assignment by TCRdb is unverifiable without DNA. CDR1 and CDR2 (germline): MNHEY, SVGAGI. The CDR3 has 12 residues. The CDR3: CASSLAGEEQYF.

The V call is TRBV20-1, the J call TRBJ2-2; TCRdb selects TRBD1, and the lack of DNA leaves this call unchecked. This CDR3 has 14 amino acids. The germline V gene encodes CDR1 DFQATT and CDR2 SNEGSKA (reference sequence). The chain's CDR3 is CSARGTPGTGELFF.

The V and J genes are TRBV4-2 and TRBJ2-3; the D gene TCRdb calls, TRBD2, cannot be checked with no DNA. This CDR3 comprises 17 residues. The V gene's germline CDR1 is LGHNA and CDR2 YNFKEQ. This chain's CDR3 is CASSQASLAGATDTQYF.

The rearrangement joins TRBV30 to TRBJ2-1; there is no DNA to check the TCRdb D call of TRBD2. The CDR3 has 17 residues. Germline V gene data show CDR1 as GTSNPN and CDR2 as SVGIG (reference sequence). CDR3 amino acids: CAWSVTRERYSYNEQFF. The full variable domain, completed using reference TRBV30 and TRBJ2-1, is SQTIHQWPATLVQPVGSPLSLECTVEGTSNPNLYWYRQAAGRGLQLLFYSVGIGQISSEVPQNLSASRPQDRQFILSSKKLLLSDSGFYLCAWSVTRERYSYNEQFFGPGTRLTVL.

The CDR3 sequence is CASSFRGSGTDTQYF. The V and J genes are TRBV12-3 or TRBV12-4 and TRBJ2-3; TCRdb's D call of TRBD1 is untestable without DNA. This CDR3 spans 15 amino acids.

The chain combines TRBV12-3 or TRBV12-4 with TRBJ1-1. This CDR3 comprises 12 residues. The CDR3 is CASGIEAREAFF.

V gene TRBV29-1 combines with J gene TRBJ1-5; TCRdb's D call of TRBD1 is untestable without DNA. This CDR3 contains 14 residues. CDR1 SQVTM and CDR2 ANQGSEA come from the germline V gene. CDR3 protein: CSVGSGFGNQPQHF.

The chain carries TRBV5-1 and TRBJ2-5; TCRdb lists TRBD2, though no DNA is available to test this call. Germline V gene sequence: CDR1 SGHRS, CDR2 YFSETQ. The CDR3 covers 16 residues. This CDR3 is CASSLVAGLEGETQYF.

This rearrangement joins TRBV20-1 to TRBJ2-1; absent DNA, TCRdb's TRBD1 call cannot be checked. Germline CDR1 reads DFQATT; CDR2 reads SNEGSKA (reference sequence). CDR3 length: 13 residues. CDR3 sequence: CSAPGRGSNEQFF.

The chain joins TRBV18 to TRBJ2-1; TCRdb designates TRBD1, a call that cannot be tested without DNA. CDR1 is KGHSH and CDR2 is LQKENI in the germline V gene. This CDR3 region has 15 residues. CDR3 region: CASSLQGSDLNEQFF.

The chain carries TRBV10-3 and TRBJ2-1; the TRBD2 assignment by TCRdb is unverifiable without DNA. The CDR3 is made up of 12 amino acids. Germline V gene sequence: CDR1 ENHRY, CDR2 SYGVKD. CDR3 region: CAINQLGNEQFF.

The chain combines TRBV7-2 with TRBJ1-5; without DNA, the TCRdb call of TRBD1 cannot be checked. Germline V lookup: CDR1 SGHTA, CDR2 FQGNSA. The CDR3 has 15 residues. The CDR3 loop is CASSLGAGGYQPQHF.

The chain carries TRBV11-2 and TRBJ1-1; TCRdb calls TRBD1, which cannot be checked without DNA. This CDR3 is 14 amino acids long. Per germline, CDR1 SGHAT and CDR2 FQNNGV. The CDR3 region is CASSLGWGAAEAFF.

This chain links TRBV11-3 with TRBJ2-7. Germline CDR1 reads SGHNT; CDR2 reads YENEEA. The CDR3 has 13 residues. CDR3 sequence: CASSLTGWSEQYF.

The chain carries TRBV5-5 and TRBJ2-1. The CDR3 runs 12 residues. CDR1 is SGHKS, CDR2 YYEKEE, per germline (reference sequence). CDR3 amino acids: CASSSGLFREFF.

The J gene is TRBJ2-2, the V gene TRBV11-3; TCRdb gives TRBD2 as the D gene, but with no DNA this cannot be confirmed. CDR3 length: 16 residues. Germline loops: CDR1 SGHNT, CDR2 YENEEA. CDR3 sequence reads: CASRGSGATNTGELFF. The complete variable domain, with remaining parts taken from reference TRBV11-3 and TRBJ2-2, reads EAGVVQSPRYKIIEKKQPVAFWCNPISGHNTLYWYLQNLGQGPELLIRYENEEAVDDSQLPKDRFSAERLKGVDSTLKIQPAELGDSAVYLCASRGSGATNTGELFFGEGSRLTVL.

V usage is TRBV2 and J usage is TRBJ2-2; TCRdb's D call, TRBD2, is unchecked because there is no DNA. CDR1 and CDR2 from the germline V gene are SNHLY and FYNNEI. The CDR3 sequence is 17 residues long. The CDR3 loop is CASSDDPGLAVTGELFF.

The chain joins TRBV29-1 to TRBJ2-7; TCRdb returns TRBD1, unconfirmable since there is no DNA. Germline lookup yields CDR1 SQVTM and CDR2 ANQGSEA. The CDR3 is 12 amino acids. The CDR3 is CSVGQLSYEQYF.

V and J are TRBV12-3 or TRBV12-4 and TRBJ2-7; the TRBD1 assignment by TCRdb is unverifiable without DNA. This CDR3 comprises 14 residues. This CDR3 reads CASSSPPRPYEQYF.

The rearrangement links TRBV5-1 to TRBJ2-7; TCRdb lists TRBD1, though no DNA is available to test this call. This CDR3 region has 14 residues. CDR1 and CDR2 (germline): SGHRS, YFSETQ. The CDR3 spells CASSLWGTFDEQYF.

The chain recombines TRBV6-6 with TRBJ2-2; the D gene TCRdb calls, TRBD2, cannot be checked with no DNA. The CDR3 contains 16 residues. Germline V gives CDR1 MNHNY, CDR2 SVGAGI (reference sequence). CDR3 sequence reads: CASSYSSPAYTGELFF.